This TCR beta chain was documented in a study of blood T cell repertoires in COVID-19. Background on the study: The analysed material was cDNA or gDNA that came from T cells, B-cell-depleted T cells, or PBMCs.

This CDR3 region has 20 residues. The germline CDR1 and CDR2 sequences are GTSNPN and SVGIG (reference sequence). The V and J ends lost 0 bases and 0 bases respectively, with 23 bases between them. Sequencing used immunoSEQ multiplex PCR; TCRdb keeps in-frame clones, though not all of them. The profile shows a few hundred thousand clones, about four fifths of them singletons. The source of this sequence is a young woman with acute or convalescent COVID-19. The specimen sequenced was peripheral blood. This chain uses TRBV30 with TRBJ2-2; TRBD2 might be the D (6 bases). CDR3 in amino acids: CAWSVGLISGPTPNTGELFF. CDR3 bases: TGTGCCTGGAGTGTAGGGCTAATTAGCGGCCCCACCCCGAACACCGGGGAGCTGTTTTTT.